Presented here are 11 T cell receptor beta chains from one specimen sequenced in a study of T cell responses to AZD1222 COVID-19 vaccine. Method: immunoSEQ multiplex PCR; TCRdb's copy keeps in-frame clones and lacks some. This sample has roughly 67,000 clones, with over 60% found just once. Material: peripheral blood, obtained on day 0 of AZD1222 vaccination. The receptors originated from an adult in good health.

The chain joins TRBV5-1 to TRBJ2-7; D may match TRBD1 or TRBD2 (5 bases each). CDR3 length: 14 amino acids. Germline V gene lookup returns CDR1 SGHRS and CDR2 YFSETQ. V lost 4 bases and J 6 bases, leaving 17 bases between the germline ends. This CDR3 is CASSERSGGGEQYF. The CDR3 coding sequence is TGCGCCAGCAGCGAGAGATCTGGGGGTGGCGAGCAGTACTTC.

The chain carries TRBV9 and TRBJ2-3; either TRBD1 or TRBD2 may supply D (6 bases each). V lost 4 bases to trimming and J lost 1 base, with 13 bases between them. This CDR3 is built from 15 residues. The V gene's germline CDR1 is SGDLS and CDR2 YYNGEE. In nucleotides, the CDR3 is TGTGCCAGCAGCCCAGACCGGGGGCGCACAGATACGCAGTATTTT. Its translation: CASSPDRGRTDTQYF.

The chain employs TRBV7-9 and TRBJ1-6; D uncertain. V gave up 6 bases and J gave up 7 bases, with 13 bases separating them. CDR1 and CDR2 from the germline V gene are SEHNR and FQNEAQ (reference sequence). CDR3 length equals 14 residues. The DNA for the CDR3 is TGTGCCAGCAGTCTGGACTTGAGGAATTCACCCCTCCACTTT. Amino acids: CASSLDLRNSPLHF.

The chain's CDR3 is CASNVGGVVTEAFF. DNA of the CDR3: TGTGCCAGCAACGTGGGGGGTGTAGTCACTGAAGCTTTCTTT. The chain links TRBV5-6 to TRBJ1-1, with D perhaps TRBD1 (5 bases). This CDR3 has 14 residues. V was trimmed by 6 bases and J by 4 bases, leaving 16 bases between them. Per germline, CDR1 SGHDT and CDR2 YYEEEE. Complete variable domain (other parts from reference TRBV5-6 and TRBJ1-1): DAGVTQSPTHLIKTRGQQVTLRCSPKSGHDTVSWYQQALGQGPQFIFQYYEEEERQRGNFPDRFSGHQFPNYSSELNVNALLLGDSALYLCASNVGGVVTEAFFGQGTRLTVV.

The chain uses TRBV5-6 and TRBJ1-5; D might be TRBD1 (6 bases). Germline lookup yields CDR1 SGHDT and CDR2 YYEEEE. Trimming cost V 4 bases and J 0 bases, with 14 bases left between them. This CDR3 is built from 16 residues. CDR3 residues: CASSPGRGYSNQPQHF. As DNA, the CDR3 is TGTGCCAGCAGCCCCGGGAGGGGGTATAGCAATCAGCCCCAGCATTTT.

V gene TRBV7-2 combines with J gene TRBJ1-3; D perhaps matches TRBD1 (6 bases). Trimming removed 3 bases at V and 0 bases at J, with 9 bases between. The germline V gene encodes CDR1 SGHTA and CDR2 FQGNSA. The CDR3 is 15 residues long. CDR3 nucleotide sequence: TGTGCCAGCAGCTTTAAGGGGGGCTCTGGAAACACCATATATTTT. Protein sequence: CASSFKGGSGNTIYF.

V and J are TRBV7-2 and TRBJ1-2, with 7 nucleotides matching TRBD1. With 5 bases clipped from V and 2 bases from J, the junction kept 2 bases outside the gene matches. This CDR3 contains 13 residues. Germline CDR1 is SGHTA and CDR2 is FQGNSA. This CDR3 reads CASSVRGNYGYTF. The CDR3 nucleotides are TGTGCCAGCAGCGTCAGGGGGAACTATGGCTACACCTTC.

The rearrangement uses TRBV7-9 and TRBJ2-7; 10 nucleotides align to TRBD1. This CDR3 has 14 residues. The V gene end was trimmed by 5 bases and the J gene end by 3 bases; junction bases not matched to a gene: 4. Germline V gives CDR1 SEHNR, CDR2 FQNEAQ (reference sequence). CDR3 loop: CASSRRDRGYEQYF. CDR3 in DNA: TGTGCCAGCAGCCGCCGGGACAGGGGCTACGAGCAGTACTTC.

J is TRBJ1-2 and V is TRBV28, with D possibly being TRBD1 (5 bases). CDR3 length: 15 residues. The V gene lost 3 bases and the J gene lost 4 bases, with 15 bases spanning the gap. Germline V gene sequence: CDR1 MDHEN, CDR2 SYDVKM. In DNA form, the CDR3 reads TGTGCCAGCAGTTTTGGTGGGGTTAGGGGCTATGGCTACACCTTC. Protein: CASSFGGVRGYGYTF.

The chain is built from TRBV2 and TRBJ2-2, with 8 bases matching TRBD2. From germline, CDR1 is SNHLY and CDR2 FYNNEI. The V gene end was trimmed by 6 bases and the J gene end by 7 bases; junction bases not matched to a gene: 13. The CDR3 totals 16 residues. The CDR3 loop is CASSDVTGGADGELFF. CDR3 sequence (DNA): TGTGCCAGCAGCGACGTAACCGGGGGGGCCGACGGGGAGCTGTTTTTT. The full variable domain, completed using reference TRBV2 and TRBJ2-2, is EPEVTQTPSHQVTQMGQEVILRCVPISNHLYFYWYRQILGQKVEFLVSFYNNEISEKSEIFDDQFSVERPDGSNFTLKIRSTKLEDSAMYFCASSDVTGGADGELFFGEGSRLTVL.

This clone occurred once. V gene TRBV5-1 combines with J gene TRBJ2-7, with 8 bases identical to TRBD1. The junction had 6 bases not matched to a gene; V was cut back by 0 bases and J by 1 base. Germline lookup yields CDR1 SGHRS and CDR2 YFSETQ. CDR3 length: 16 amino acids. In DNA, the CDR3 is TGCGCCAGCAGCTTGGCCCCAGGGGGCGCTTCCTACGAGCAGTACTTC. It translates to CASSLAPGGASYEQYF.